These 3 T cell receptor beta chains were sequenced from one sample in a study of blood T cell repertoires in COVID-19. This table comes from immunoSEQ multiplex PCR, and its TCRdb copy is limited to in-frame clones, with some not included. The top ten hold more than 2% of the sample, which has roughly 86,000 clones, over 75% seen once. The sample comprised peripheral blood. Every receptor here comes from a woman aged 70-85 years with acute or convalescent COVID-19.

This sequence joins TRBV11-3 and TRBJ1-1, with TRBD1 as a possible D gene (5 bases). Germline assignment: CDR1 SGHNT and CDR2 YENEEA. CDR3 length equals 14 residues. Trimming pared 5 bases from V and 3 bases from J, leaving 13 bases between. This CDR3 is CASSLGGPYTEAFF. CDR3 DNA: TGTGCCAGCAGCCTCGGGGGTCCCTACACTGAAGCTTTCTTT. Using reference TRBV11-3 and TRBJ1-1 for the parts outside the CDR3, the full variable domain is EAGVVQSPRYKIIEKKQPVAFWCNPISGHNTLYWYLQNLGQGPELLIRYENEEAVDDSQLPKDRFSAERLKGVDSTLKIQPAELGDSAVYLCASSLGGPYTEAFFGQGTRLTVV.

This clone has a handful of counts. The rearrangement joins TRBV11-3 to TRBJ1-1; a weak D match, TRBD1 (6 bases). V shed 0 bases and J shed 4 bases, with 12 bases lying between them. The CDR3 is 15 amino acids. Germline V gene lookup returns CDR1 SGHNT and CDR2 YENEEA. The CDR3: CASSLDPGQTTEAFF. As DNA, the CDR3 is TGTGCCAGCAGCTTAGATCCTGGACAGACCACTGAAGCTTTCTTT.

This clone is a singleton in its sample. This chain connects TRBV11-3 to TRBJ1-1; D unresolved. The CDR3 has 14 amino acids. V was cut by 2 bases and J by 6 bases, with 13 bases left in between. The V gene's germline CDR1 is SGHNT and CDR2 YENEEA. CDR3 DNA sequence: TGTGCCAGCAGCTTATCCCGCGTTGGTGCTGAAGCTTTCTTT. Translating it yields CASSLSRVGAEAFF.